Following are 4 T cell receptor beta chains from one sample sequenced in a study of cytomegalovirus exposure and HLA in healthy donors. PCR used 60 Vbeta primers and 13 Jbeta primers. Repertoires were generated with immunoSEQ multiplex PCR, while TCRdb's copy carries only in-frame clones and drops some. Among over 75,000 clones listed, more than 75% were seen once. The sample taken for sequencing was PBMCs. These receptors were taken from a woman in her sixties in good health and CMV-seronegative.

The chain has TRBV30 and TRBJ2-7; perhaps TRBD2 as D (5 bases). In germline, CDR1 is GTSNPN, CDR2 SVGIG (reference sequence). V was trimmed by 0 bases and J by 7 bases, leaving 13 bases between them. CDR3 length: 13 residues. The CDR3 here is CAWSVLRGEEQYF. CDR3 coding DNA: TGTGCCTGGAGTGTACTACGGGGTGAAGAGCAGTACTTC.

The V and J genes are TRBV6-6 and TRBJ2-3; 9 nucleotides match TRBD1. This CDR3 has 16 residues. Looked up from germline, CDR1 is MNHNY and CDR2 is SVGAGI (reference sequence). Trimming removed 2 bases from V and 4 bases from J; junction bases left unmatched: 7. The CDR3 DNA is TGTGCCAGCAGTTACCCAACAGGGGGCGGCGCAGATACGCAGTATTTT. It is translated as CASSYPTGGGADTQYF.

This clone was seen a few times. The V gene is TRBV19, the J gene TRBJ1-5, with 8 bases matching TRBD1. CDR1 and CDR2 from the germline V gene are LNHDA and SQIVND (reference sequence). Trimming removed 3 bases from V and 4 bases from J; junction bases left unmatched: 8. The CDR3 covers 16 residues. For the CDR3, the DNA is TGTGCCAGTAGTATCCGTCAGGGGGCACGAAATCAGCCCCAGCATTTT. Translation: CASSIRQGARNQPQHF. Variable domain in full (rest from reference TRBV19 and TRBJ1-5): DGGITQSPKYLFRKEGQNVTLSCEQNLNHDAMYWYRQDPGQGLRLIYYSQIVNDFQKGDIAEGYSVSREKKESFPLTVTSAQKNPTAFYLCASSIRQGARNQPQHFGDGTRLSIL.

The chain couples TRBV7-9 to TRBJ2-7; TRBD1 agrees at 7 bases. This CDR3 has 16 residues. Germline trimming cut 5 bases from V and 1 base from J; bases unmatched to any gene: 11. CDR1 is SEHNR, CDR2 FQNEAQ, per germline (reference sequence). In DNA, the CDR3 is TGTGCCAGCAGCCCCAGAATGGGCAGGGGGTCCTACGAGCAGTACTTC. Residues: CASSPRMGRGSYEQYF.